This TCR beta chain originates from a study of identical twins. V was shortened by 2 bases and J by 1 base, with 7 bases between the two germline ends. CDR1 and CDR2 (germline): SGHAT, FQNNGV. The CDR3 is made up of 14 amino acids. TCRdb analysed the 5' RACE reads with MiXCR anew, one entry per CDR3 protein. The sample yields a few hundred thousand distinct CDR3 sequences, around 8.3% seen once. Worth noting for this clonotype: Antigen specificity is unknown.

Study results and limitations: Where out-of-frame alpha sequences were twin-shared, they showed excess low generation probability. Twin pairs had excess sharing that was weaker in beta out-of-frame sequences.

The sample was also linked to a second study, of yellow fever vaccine responses in identical twins.

The receptor's source is a woman under 30 in good health. Input material: CD8+ T cells sorted from blood. The chain carries TRBV11-2 and TRBJ2-3; unclear D gene. The CDR3 spells CASSLFDGTDTQYF. The CDR3 coding sequence is TGTGCCAGCAGCTTATTTGACGGCACAGATACGCAGTATTTT.